A selection of T cell receptor beta chains follows, all from one sample in a study of Graves' ophthalmopathy and Graves' hyperthyroidism. TCRdb analysed the multiplex PCR reads with MiXCR anew, one entry per CDR3 protein. This sample has under 350,000 distinct CDR3 sequences, with roughly 17% found just once. What was sequenced was peripheral blood. All receptors derive from an adult man with Graves' ophthalmopathy. CDR3s include the opening cysteine and the closing phenylalanine or tryptophan. The D gene is left open where the match is weak. Where a row states a size, it is once, few, many or the class of an expanded clone; other rows omit it.

TRBV6-5,many,TRBD1,TRBJ2-7,TGTGCCAGCAGTTACTCCGGGACAGGGTACGAGCAGTACTTC,CASSYSGTGYEQYF
TRBV6-1,once,.,TRBJ1-1,TGTGCCAGCAGTGCATGGGTGGGAGCTTTCTTT,CASSAWVGAFF
TRBV28,many,.,TRBJ2-5,TGTGCCAGCAGTGTCCCGAACGGCGCCAGTCCAGGGACCCAGTACTTC,CASSVPNGASPGTQYF
TRBV3-1,many,TRBD2,TRBJ2-7,TGTGCCAGCAGCGCAGGACTAGCGGGAGACGAGCAGTACTTC,CASSAGLAGDEQYF
TRBV25-1,many,.,TRBJ1-3,TGTGCCAGCACCGAAGGACGAGCCTCTGGAAACACCATATATTTT,CASTEGRASGNTIYF
TRBV5-1,many,.,TRBJ2-7,TGCGCCAGCAGCTTGGCAATGAGGGGGAGCTCCTACGAGCAGTACTTC,CASSLAMRGSSYEQYF
TRBV6-4,many,TRBD2,TRBJ2-5,TGTGCCAGCAGAAACACCGGGACTAGCGGGATAGTCGGTCGGGAGACCCAGTACTTC,CASRNTGTSGIVGRETQYF
TRBV29-1,many,TRBD2,TRBJ2-5,TGCAGCGTTGGGGGCGGGGGACAAGAGACCCAGTACTTC,CSVGGGGQETQYF
TRBV19,many,TRBD2,TRBJ2-5,TGTGCCAGTAGTATAGGGACTAGCGGAAAAGAGACCCAGTACTTC,CASSIGTSGKETQYF
TRBV2,many,.,TRBJ1-5,TGTGCCAGCAGTGAAGCGGGGGGCGTGCGTAGCAATCAGCCCCAGCATTTT,CASSEAGGVRSNQPQHF
TRBV7-9,many,.,TRBJ1-6,TGTGCCAGCAGGGTTACAGGGAATTCACCCCTCCACTTT,CASRVTGNSPLHF
TRBV3-1,few,TRBD1,TRBJ2-7,TGTGCCAGCAGCCAAACGTCCGGACAGGACGAGCAGTACTTC,CASSQTSGQDEQYF
TRBV9,many,.,TRBJ2-2,TGTGCCAGCAGCGTACTTAGCGGAGAGACCGGGGAGCTGTTTTTT,CASSVLSGETGELFF
TRBV29-1,many,.,TRBJ1-5,TGCAGCGTTGAAGAGGCAAATAGCAATCAGCCCCAGCATTTT,CSVEEANSNQPQHF
TRBV20-1,many,TRBD1,TRBJ1-1,TGCAGTGCTAGTAAAGACAGGGAAGAGGAGCGGACTGAAGCTTTCTTT,CSASKDREEERTEAFF
TRBV6-5,many,TRBD1,TRBJ2-7,TGTGCCAGCAGCTTCGACAGGGACTACGAGCAGTACTTC,CASSFDRDYEQYF
TRBV29-1,many,.,TRBJ1-2,TGCAGCGTTGAGCCGGGCTTGGGCGGCTACACCTTC,CSVEPGLGGYTF
TRBV20-1,.,TRBD1,TRBJ2-7,TGCAGTGCTAGTAGGACAGGGCTGGGCGACGAGCAGTACTTC,CSASRTGLGDEQYF
TRBV18,many,.,TRBJ2-2,TGTGCCAGCTCACCAGCGGGGAACACCGGGGAGCTGTTTTTT,CASSPAGNTGELFF
TRBV7-2,many,TRBD1,TRBJ2-7,TGTGCCAGCAGCTTAGACAGGGGGCTGGTTGAGCAGTACTTC,CASSLDRGLVEQYF
TRBV6-5,.,.,TRBJ1-2,TGTGCCAGCACCTACTTGCGAGGCAACTATGGCTACACCTTC,CASTYLRGNYGYTF
TRBV7-2,many,.,TRBJ1-2,TGTGCCGTGCTAGCCGGTAACTATGGCTACACCTTC,CAVLAGNYGYTF
TRBV28,many,.,TRBJ2-2,TGTGCCAGCAGTTTAATTCGTGGTGGAGGCACCGGGGAGCTGTTTTTT,CASSLIRGGGTGELFF
TRBV7-2,many,TRBD1,TRBJ1-2,TGTGCCAGCAGCACGACAGGGTTGGGCTACACCTTC,CASSTTGLGYTF
TRBV7-2,few,.,TRBJ1-2,TGTGCCAGCGGCTACACGACTGGGAATGGCTACACCTTC,CASGYTTGNGYTF
TRBV11-2,.,.,TRBJ2-7,TGTGCCAGCAGCTTACGATCTAACTTAGGCTTGCCCTACGAGCAGTACTTC,CASSLRSNLGLPYEQYF
TRBV7-3,many,TRBD2,TRBJ2-5,TGTGCCAGCAGTTTATCGGGGGGAGAGACCCAGTACTTC,CASSLSGGETQYF
TRBV6-1,many,TRBD1,TRBJ1-2,TGTGCCAGCAGTCGGACAGGAGATGGTGGCTACACCTTC,CASSRTGDGGYTF
TRBV24-1,once,.,TRBJ1-2,TGTGCCACCAGTGATCCGGCAGGGGATAACTATGGCTACACCTTC,CATSDPAGDNYGYTF
TRBV12-3/TRBV12-4,.,TRBD2,TRBJ2-4,TGTGCCAGCAGCCCCTCTAGCGGGAGGGGAAACATTCAGTACTTC,CASSPSSGRGNIQYF
TRBV9,many,.,TRBJ1-2,TGTGCCAGCAGCCCGCGCTCAACCAACTATGGCTACACCTTC,CASSPRSTNYGYTF
TRBV10-3,many,TRBD2,TRBJ2-7,TGTGCCATCAGTGAGGGGGCTAGCGGGGGGTACGAGCAGTACTTC,CAISEGASGGYEQYF
TRBV18,many,.,TRBJ1-5,TGTGCCAGCTCACCAGCCGGGTCCAAATTATCGCCCCAGCATTTT,CASSPAGSKLSPQHF
TRBV20-1,many,.,TRBJ2-2,TGCAGTGCCGTCGGGACGGACACCGGGGAGCTGTTTTTT,CSAVGTDTGELFF
TRBV5-1,many,.,TRBJ1-5,TGCGCCAGCAGTCAAGGGTTTGGCGGCAATCAGCCCCAGCATTTT,CASSQGFGGNQPQHF
TRBV7-2,many,.,TRBJ2-3,TGTGCCAGCAGCTTAATAGGGACAGATACGCAGTATTTT,CASSLIGTDTQYF
TRBV9,many,TRBD1,TRBJ2-2,TGTGCCAGCAGCCAATCTCGGGACAGAGGCTGGAGGACCGGGGAGCTGTTTTTT,CASSQSRDRGWRTGELFF